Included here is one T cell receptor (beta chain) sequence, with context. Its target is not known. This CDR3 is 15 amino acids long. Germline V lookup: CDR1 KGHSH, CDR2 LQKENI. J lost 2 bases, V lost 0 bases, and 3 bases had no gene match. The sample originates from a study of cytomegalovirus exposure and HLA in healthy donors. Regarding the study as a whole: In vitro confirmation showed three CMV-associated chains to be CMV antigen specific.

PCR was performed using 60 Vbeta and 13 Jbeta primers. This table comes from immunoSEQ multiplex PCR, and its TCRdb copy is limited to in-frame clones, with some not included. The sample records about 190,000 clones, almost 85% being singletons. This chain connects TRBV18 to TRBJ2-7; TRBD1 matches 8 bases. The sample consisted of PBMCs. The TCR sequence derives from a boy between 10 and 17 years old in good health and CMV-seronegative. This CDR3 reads CASSPPRTGTYEQYF. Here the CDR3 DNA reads TGTGCCAGCTCACCACCTCGGACAGGGACCTACGAGCAGTACTTC. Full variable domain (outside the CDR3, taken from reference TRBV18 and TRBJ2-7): NAGVMQNPRHLVRRRGQEARLRCSPMKGHSHVYWYRQLPEEGLKFMVYLQKENIIDESGMPKERFSAEFPKEGPSILRIQQVVRGDSAAYFCASSPPRTGTYEQYFGPGTRLTVT.